This T cell receptor beta chain was documented in a study of tumor and adjacent non-tumor tissue in lung cancer. Ten or more counts support this clonotype. The library came from three nested PCR rounds adapted from ARM-PCR protocols. TCRdb used MiXCR to reprocess the multiplex PCR reads, holding one entry per CDR3 protein. The sample gives tens of thousands of distinct CDR3 sequences, 61% of which show up once; 32% is in the top ten. The template was RNA from unsorted bulk tissue. More than 3 cm separated this lung sample from the edge of the tumor. The germline CDR1 and CDR2 sequences are SGHTA and FQGTGA. The CDR3 has 17 residues. Losses at the gene ends were 4 bases for V and 6 bases for J; bases not matched to a gene: 16.

Input material: distant non-tumor lung tissue. This TCR was recovered from a man in his 70s with non-small cell lung cancer. The V call is TRBV7-3, the J call TRBJ2-3; 7 nucleotides align to TRBD2. The CDR3 spells CASSSATSPKEGDTQYF. The CDR3 region has the DNA TGTGCCAGCAGCTCGGCGACTAGCCCCAAAGAGGGGGATACGCAGTATTTT.